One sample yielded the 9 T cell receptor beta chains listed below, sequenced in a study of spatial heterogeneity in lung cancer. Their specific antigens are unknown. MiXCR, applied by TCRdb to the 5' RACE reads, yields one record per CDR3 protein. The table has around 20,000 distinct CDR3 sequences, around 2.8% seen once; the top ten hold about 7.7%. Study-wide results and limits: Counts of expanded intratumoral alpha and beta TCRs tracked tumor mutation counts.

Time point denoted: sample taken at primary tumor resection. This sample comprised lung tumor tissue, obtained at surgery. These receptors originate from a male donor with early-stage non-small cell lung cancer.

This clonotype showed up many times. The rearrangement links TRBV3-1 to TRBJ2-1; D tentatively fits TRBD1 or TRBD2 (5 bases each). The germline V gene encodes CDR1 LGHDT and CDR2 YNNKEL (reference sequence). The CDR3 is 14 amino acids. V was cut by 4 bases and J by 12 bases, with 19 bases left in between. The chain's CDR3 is CASSPLSGSERQFF. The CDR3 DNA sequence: TGTGCCAGCAGCCCCCTATCAGGGAGCGAGCGGCAGTTCTTC.

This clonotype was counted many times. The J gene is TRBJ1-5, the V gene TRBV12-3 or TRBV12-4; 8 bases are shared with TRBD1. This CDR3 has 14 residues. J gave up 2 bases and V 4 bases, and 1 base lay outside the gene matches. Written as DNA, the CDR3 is TGTGCCAGCAGTTCGACAGGGGGCAATCAGCCCCAGCATTTT. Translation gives CASSSTGGNQPQHF.

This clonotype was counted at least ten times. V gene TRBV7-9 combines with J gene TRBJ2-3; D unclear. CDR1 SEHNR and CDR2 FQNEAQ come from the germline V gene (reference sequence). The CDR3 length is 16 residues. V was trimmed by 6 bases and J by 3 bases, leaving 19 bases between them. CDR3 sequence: CASSPSWEGSTDTQYF. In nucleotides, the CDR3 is TGTGCCAGCAGTCCTTCGTGGGAAGGGTCAACAGATACGCAGTATTTT.

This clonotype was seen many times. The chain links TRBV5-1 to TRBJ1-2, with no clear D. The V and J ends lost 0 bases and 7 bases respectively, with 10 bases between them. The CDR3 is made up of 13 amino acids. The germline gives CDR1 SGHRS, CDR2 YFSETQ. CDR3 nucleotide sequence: TGCGCCAGCAGCTTGGAGGGCCTCGGTGGCTACACCTTC. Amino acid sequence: CASSLEGLGGYTF.

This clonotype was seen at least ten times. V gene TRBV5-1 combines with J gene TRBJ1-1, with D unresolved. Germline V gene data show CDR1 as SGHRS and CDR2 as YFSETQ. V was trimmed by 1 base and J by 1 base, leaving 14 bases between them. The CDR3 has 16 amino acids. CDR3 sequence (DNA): TGCGCCAGCAGCTTGTCGGTCTCGGCACCGAACACTGAAGCTTTCTTT. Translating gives CASSLSVSAPNTEAFF.

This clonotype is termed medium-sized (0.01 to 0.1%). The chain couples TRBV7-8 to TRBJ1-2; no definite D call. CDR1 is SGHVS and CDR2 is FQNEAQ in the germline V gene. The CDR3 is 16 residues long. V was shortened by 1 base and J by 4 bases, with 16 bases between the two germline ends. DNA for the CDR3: TGTGCCAGCAGCTTAGATTCTAGCGGGTCCTTCTATGGCTACACCTTC. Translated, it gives CASSLDSSGSFYGYTF.

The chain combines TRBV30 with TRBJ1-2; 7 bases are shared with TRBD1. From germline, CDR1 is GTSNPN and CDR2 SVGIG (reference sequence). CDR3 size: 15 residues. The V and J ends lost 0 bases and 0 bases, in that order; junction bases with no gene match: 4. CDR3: CAWSVQGPANYGYTF. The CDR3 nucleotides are TGTGCCTGGAGTGTACAGGGGCCGGCTAACTATGGCTACACCTTC.

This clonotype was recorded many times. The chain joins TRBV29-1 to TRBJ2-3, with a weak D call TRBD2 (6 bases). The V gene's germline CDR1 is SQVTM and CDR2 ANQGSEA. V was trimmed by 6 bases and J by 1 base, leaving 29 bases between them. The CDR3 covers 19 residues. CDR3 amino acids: CSVLVLAIGTIAGTDTQYF. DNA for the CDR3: TGCAGCGTCCTCGTACTAGCTATCGGCACCATTGCGGGCACAGATACGCAGTATTTT.

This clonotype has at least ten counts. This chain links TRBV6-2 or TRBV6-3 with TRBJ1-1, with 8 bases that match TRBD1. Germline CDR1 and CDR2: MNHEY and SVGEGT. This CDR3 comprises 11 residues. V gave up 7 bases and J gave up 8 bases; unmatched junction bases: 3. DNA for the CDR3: TGTGCCAGCACCTACAGGGGGGAAGCTTTCTTT. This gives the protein CASTYRGEAFF.